Following are 28 T cell receptor beta chains from one sample sequenced in a study of naive and memory T cell subsets. An equimolar mix of two oligonucleotides served as the beta constant-region primer for TRBC1 and TRBC2. Nested alpha and beta constant-region primers with the SP2 primer drove four PCR rounds on ligated cDNA. TCRdb used MiXCR to reprocess the UMI-ligation and nested PCR reads, holding one entry per CDR3 protein. Of over 100,000 distinct CDR3 sequences in the sample, approximately 37% were seen once. The sequenced material came from central memory CD4+ T cells from blood. These receptor sequences come from a human donor in good health.

This clonotype came up a few times. The junction departs from germline at one end; a sequencing error may be responsible. This chain connects TRBV19 to TRBJ1-1; D call uncertain. The CDR3 length is 14 residues. CDR1 and CDR2 from the germline V gene are LNHDA and SQIVND (reference sequence). DNA of the CDR3: TGTGCCCGTAGAGGGATTGGGAGGAACACTGAAGCTTTCTTT. Its translation: CARRGIGRNTEAFF.

This clonotype came up a few times. The chain links TRBV12-3 or TRBV12-4 to TRBJ1-6; D unclear. The CDR3 is 15 residues long. V was cut by 6 bases and J by 1 base, with 10 bases left in between. The DNA for the CDR3 is TGTGCCAGCAGCTCCTCGCGGTCCTATAATTCACCCCTCCACTTT. Amino acids: CASSSSRSYNSPLHF.

The rearrangement uses TRBV30 and TRBJ2-3; 12 bases are shared with TRBD2. CDR1 GTSNPN and CDR2 SVGIG come from the germline V gene (reference sequence). V was pared by 2 bases and J by 2 bases, with 2 bases of the junction left unmatched. CDR3 length: 15 amino acids. The CDR3 sequence: CAWSPSGRATDTQYF. As DNA, the CDR3 is TGTGCCTGGAGTCCTAGCGGGAGGGCCACAGATACGCAGTATTTT.

The genes are TRBV7-2 and TRBJ1-5; D remains unclear. The CDR3 has 13 residues. Germline V gene lookup returns CDR1 SGHTA and CDR2 FQGNSA. V gave up 5 bases and J gave up 0 bases, with 5 bases separating them. The chain's CDR3 is CASSVNSNQPQHF. The DNA for the CDR3 is TGTGCCAGCAGCGTCAATAGCAATCAGCCCCAGCATTTT.

A few counts support this clonotype. The chain employs TRBV7-2 and TRBJ2-2, with D perhaps TRBD1 (5 bases). The V and J ends lost 4 bases and 4 bases respectively, with 10 bases between them. CDR3 length: 14 residues. CDR1 is SGHTA, CDR2 FQGNSA, per germline. In DNA, the CDR3 is TGTGCCAGCAGCTCCCAGGGCGGCACCGGGGAGCTGTTTTTT. Its protein product is CASSSQGGTGELFF.

This clonotype was observed a few times. The gene calls are TRBV3-1 and TRBJ2-7; D gene uncertain. Germline V lookup: CDR1 LGHDT, CDR2 YNNKEL (reference sequence). The CDR3 sequence is 13 residues long. V was shortened by 0 bases and J by 7 bases, with 10 bases between the two germline ends. CDR3 loop: CASSQDLKREQYF. The CDR3 DNA reads TGTGCCAGCAGCCAAGATCTAAAGAGGGAGCAGTACTTC.

By its share, this clonotype is medium-sized (0.01 to 0.1%). This chain joins TRBV7-2 and TRBJ2-6; D gene unclear. Germline-derived CDR1 and CDR2 are SGHTA and FQGNSA. The CDR3 has 14 amino acids. Trimming shortened V by 1 base and J by 1 base, and 2 bases separated the two germline ends. The CDR3 reads CASSLGSGANVLTF. For the CDR3, the DNA is TGTGCCAGCAGCTTAGGGTCTGGGGCCAACGTCCTGACTTTC.

A few counts support this clonotype. The chain joins TRBV3-1 to TRBJ2-1; 9 bases fit TRBD1. The CDR3 extends over 15 amino acids. Germline V gene data show CDR1 as LGHDT and CDR2 as YNNKEL (reference sequence). The V and J ends lost 2 bases and 4 bases, in that order; junction bases with no gene match: 3. In DNA, the CDR3 is TGTGCCAGCAGCCAACCGGGACAGGGATACAATGAGCAGTTCTTC. Translated, it gives CASSQPGQGYNEQFF.

The chain joins TRBV4-2 to TRBJ2-6; 8 positions agree with TRBD2. CDR1 is LGHNA and CDR2 is YNFKEQ in the germline V gene. The CDR3 spans 19 residues. The J segment lost 3 bases and the V segment lost 0 bases, leaving 10 bases of the junction unmatched. The CDR3, as DNA: TGTGCCAGCAGCCAAGACCCGGGGGGGTCCACAGGTGGGGCCAACGTCCTGACTTTC. Translating it yields CASSQDPGGSTGGANVLTF.

The chain combines TRBV3-1 with TRBJ1-5, with D hard to call. V gave up 6 bases and J gave up 1 base, with 10 bases separating them. The V gene's germline CDR1 is LGHDT and CDR2 YNNKEL (reference sequence). CDR3 size: 14 residues. CDR3 nucleotide sequence: TGTGCCAGCAGTCCGACACGCAGCAATCAGCCCCAGCATTTT. Translated, it gives CASSPTRSNQPQHF. The full variable domain, its missing parts supplied by reference TRBV3-1 and TRBJ1-5, is DTAVSQTPKYLVTQMGNDKSIKCEQNLGHDTMYWYKQDSKKFLKIMFSYNNKELIINETVPNRFSPKSPDKAHLNLHINSLELGDSAVYFCASSPTRSNQPQHFGDGTRLSIL.

The J gene is TRBJ1-1, the V gene TRBV12-3 or TRBV12-4, with D maybe TRBD1 (5 bases). The V end was cut by 6 bases, the J end by 7 bases, with 18 bases between. The CDR3 is made up of 14 amino acids. The CDR3 coding sequence is TGTGCCAGCAGATCTGGAAGGGGAGAGATTGAAGCTTTCTTT. This gives the protein CASRSGRGEIEAFF.

This clonotype was counted only a few times. The chain uses TRBV29-1 and TRBJ2-2; TRBD2 matches 7 bases. From germline, CDR1 is SQVTM and CDR2 ANQGSEA. This CDR3 has 14 amino acids. DNA of the CDR3: TGCAGTATCCTAGCGGAATCGAACACCGGGGAGCTGTTTTTT. It specifies CSILAESNTGELFF.

The rearrangement joins TRBV20-1 to TRBJ2-1; D perhaps matches TRBD2 (5 bases). Germline CDR1 reads DFQATT; CDR2 reads SNEGSKA (reference sequence). Trimming shortened V by 0 bases and J by 8 bases, and 14 bases separated the two germline ends. CDR3 size: 14 residues. The CDR3 protein is CSAREDLAWYEQFF. The DNA for the CDR3 is TGCAGTGCTAGAGAGGACTTGGCGTGGTATGAGCAGTTCTTC.

This clonotype was seen a handful of times. The chain recombines TRBV11-2 with TRBJ1-2; D is ambiguous. CDR3 length equals 14 residues. Trimming took 6 bases from V and 2 from J, leaving 13 bases between them. Germline lookup yields CDR1 SGHAT and CDR2 FQNNGV. This CDR3 reads CASSLGSVNYGYTF. DNA of the CDR3: TGTGCCAGCAGTCTGGGCAGCGTCAACTATGGCTACACCTTC.

This clonotype was recorded a few times. V is TRBV4-1 and J is TRBJ2-3; D is perhaps TRBD1 (6 bases). Deletions cut 1 base from V and 1 base from J, with 12 bases between. Germline values: CDR1 MGHRA, CDR2 YSYEKL. This CDR3 comprises 16 residues. CDR3 bases: TGCGCCAGCAGCCAAGTTCGACAGGTGGGCACAGATACGCAGTATTTT. Residues: CASSQVRQVGTDTQYF.

The V gene is TRBV3-1, the J gene TRBJ2-2; D is perhaps TRBD2 (6 bases). Trimming removed 2 bases from V and 5 bases from J, with 9 bases in between. The CDR3 extends over 14 amino acids. The germline V gene has CDR1 LGHDT and CDR2 YNNKEL (reference sequence). The CDR3 DNA follows: TGTGCCAGCAGCCAACTAGCGTCGACCGGGGAGCTGTTTTTT. This sequence encodes CASSQLASTGELFF.

This clonotype was detected many times. The rearrangement links TRBV11-2 to TRBJ2-6; TRBD1 agrees at 7 bases. Germline CDR1 reads SGHAT; CDR2 reads FQNNGV. Trimming removed 5 bases from V and 2 bases from J; junction bases left unmatched: 6. The CDR3 length is 16 residues. CDR3 DNA sequence: TGTGCCAGCAGCGCCGCCGACAGGGCTGGGGCCAACGTCCTGACTTTC. Its protein is CASSAADRAGANVLTF. The complete variable domain, with remaining parts taken from reference TRBV11-2 and TRBJ2-6, reads EAGVAQSPRYKIIEKRQSVAFWCNPISGHATLYWYQQILGQGPKLLIQFQNNGVVDDSQLPKDRFSAERLKGVDSTLKIQPAKLEDSAVYLCASSAADRAGANVLTFGAGSRLTVL.

The gene calls are TRBV9 and TRBJ1-3; D possibly corresponds to TRBD1 (6 bases). Germline assignment: CDR1 SGDLS and CDR2 YYNGEE. The CDR3 spans 14 residues. Trimming removed 2 bases at V and 0 bases at J, with 6 bases between. CDR3 amino acids: CASSVRGSGNTIYF. DNA for the CDR3: TGTGCCAGCAGCGTCAGGGGCTCTGGAAACACCATATATTTT.

This clonotype has a handful of counts. The V call is TRBV12-3 or TRBV12-4, the J call TRBJ1-1; tentatively, D is TRBD1 (6 bases). V shed 6 bases and J shed 8 bases, with 13 bases lying between them. This CDR3 has 12 amino acids. The CDR3 bases are TGTGCCAGCAGCAAAAGGACAGACGAAGCTTTCTTT. Encoded protein: CASSKRTDEAFF.

The genes are TRBV28 and TRBJ2-2; D possibly corresponds to TRBD2 (6 bases). In germline, CDR1 is MDHEN, CDR2 SYDVKM. V was pared by 4 bases and J by 4 bases, with 13 bases between. This CDR3 spans 15 amino acids. As DNA, the CDR3 is TGTGCCAGCAGTTCTTCCGGGACTGTCACCGGGGAGCTGTTTTTT. Translation gives CASSSSGTVTGELFF. Variable domain in full (rest from reference TRBV28 and TRBJ2-2): DVKVTQSSRYLVKRTGEKVFLECVQDMDHENMFWYRQDPGLGLRLIYFSYDVKMKEKGDIPEGYSVSREKKERFSLILESASTNQTSMYLCASSSSGTVTGELFFGEGSRLTVL.

This chain joins TRBV5-4 and TRBJ2-7; TRBD2 matches 8 bases. Germline CDR1 SGHNT, CDR2 YYREEE (reference sequence). With V trimmed by 4 bases and J by 0 bases, 3 bases remained unmatched. The CDR3 sequence is 14 residues long. This CDR3 reads CASSDSGNSYEQYF. In DNA form, the CDR3 reads TGTGCCAGCAGCGATAGCGGGAACTCCTACGAGCAGTACTTC.

The genes are TRBV5-6 and TRBJ1-2, with 12 bases lining up with TRBD1. The trim removed 4 bases at V and 11 bases at J, leaving 9 bases unmatched. The CDR3 consists of 14 residues. In germline, CDR1 is SGHDT, CDR2 YYEEEE. As DNA, the CDR3 is TGTGCCAGCAGCGGGGGACAGGGGGCCTTCCGTTACACCTTC. The encoded protein is CASSGGQGAFRYTF.

The CDR3 loop reads CASSDRTGGRDTQYF. CDR3 nucleotide sequence: TGTGCCAGCAGTGACCGGACAGGGGGTAGGGATACGCAGTATTTT. The chain carries TRBV6-1 and TRBJ2-3; the match to TRBD1 covers 10 bases. This CDR3 region has 15 residues. Germline V lookup: CDR1 MNHNS, CDR2 SASEGT. Trimming removed 3 bases from V and 6 bases from J; junction bases left unmatched: 6.

Worth noting for this clonotype: A much larger clone is a single base away; this may be a read error. The J gene is TRBJ2-6, the V gene TRBV18; the D gene is possibly TRBD1 (6 bases). Germline-derived CDR1 and CDR2 are KGHSH and LQKENI. The CDR3 contains 15 residues. The chain's CDR3 is CTSSPQGSGANVLTF. CDR3 DNA sequence: TGTACCAGCTCACCACAGGGCTCTGGGGCCAACGTCCTGACTTTC.

The chain joins TRBV6-6 to TRBJ2-5; perhaps TRBD2 as D (7 bases). The CDR3 consists of 17 residues. Germline CDR1 MNHNY, CDR2 SVGAGI (reference sequence). Trimming took 6 bases from V and 3 from J, leaving 23 bases between them. For the CDR3, the DNA is TGTGCCAGCAGCCACAAGGCGGGGGCCGGGACCAAAGAGACCCAGTACTTC. Translating gives CASSHKAGAGTKETQYF.

The V gene is TRBV19, the J gene TRBJ2-7; D call uncertain. CDR3 length equals 10 residues. Germline assignment: CDR1 LNHDA and CDR2 SQIVND (reference sequence). The germline V and J ends were trimmed by 7 bases and 0 bases, with 1 base remaining between them. The CDR3: CASTSYEQYF. CDR3 DNA: TGTGCCAGTACCTCCTACGAGCAGTACTTC.

The chain has TRBV6-5 and TRBJ2-3; the match to TRBD1 covers 7 bases. CDR1 and CDR2 from the germline V gene are MNHEY and SVGAGI. This CDR3 spans 16 amino acids. The trim removed 6 bases at V and 6 bases at J, leaving 15 bases unmatched. The DNA of the CDR3 is TGTGCCAGCAGACCCACTGGACAGGTGAAAGCGGATACGCAGTATTTT. Residues: CASRPTGQVKADTQYF.

The chain combines TRBV6-5 with TRBJ1-2, with D tentatively TRBD1 (5 bases). This CDR3 region has 15 residues. V lost 2 bases, J lost 6 bases, and 16 bases lay in between. Per the germline V gene, CDR1 is MNHEY and CDR2 is SVGAGI. The CDR3 DNA is TGTGCCAGCAGTTACGCGGGACGGCTATTCGATGGCTACACCTTC. Its protein product is CASSYAGRLFDGYTF.